Sequencing of this TCR beta chain was carried out in a study of CD8 T cells in Susac syndrome. Trimming took 11 bases from V and 3 from J, leaving 16 bases between them. CDR3 length equals 13 residues. CDR1 and CDR2 (germline): MDHEN, SYDVKM. Reverse transcription of roughly 0.45 to 1 ug RNA was carried out with random hexamers. TCRdb re-called the immunoSEQ multiplex PCR reads with MiXCR, one entry per CDR3 protein. The table lists about 240,000 distinct CDR3 sequences, 95% to 97% of them singletons. The TCR comes from a human donor with Susac syndrome. Sequencing input: CD4+ T cells from PBMCs. The rearrangement links TRBV28 to TRBJ1-2; tentative D call: TRBD1 (6 bases). The CDR3 DNA sequence: TGTGCCCTCAGGGGCAGAATAGACTATGGCTACACCTTC. It translates to CALRGRIDYGYTF.